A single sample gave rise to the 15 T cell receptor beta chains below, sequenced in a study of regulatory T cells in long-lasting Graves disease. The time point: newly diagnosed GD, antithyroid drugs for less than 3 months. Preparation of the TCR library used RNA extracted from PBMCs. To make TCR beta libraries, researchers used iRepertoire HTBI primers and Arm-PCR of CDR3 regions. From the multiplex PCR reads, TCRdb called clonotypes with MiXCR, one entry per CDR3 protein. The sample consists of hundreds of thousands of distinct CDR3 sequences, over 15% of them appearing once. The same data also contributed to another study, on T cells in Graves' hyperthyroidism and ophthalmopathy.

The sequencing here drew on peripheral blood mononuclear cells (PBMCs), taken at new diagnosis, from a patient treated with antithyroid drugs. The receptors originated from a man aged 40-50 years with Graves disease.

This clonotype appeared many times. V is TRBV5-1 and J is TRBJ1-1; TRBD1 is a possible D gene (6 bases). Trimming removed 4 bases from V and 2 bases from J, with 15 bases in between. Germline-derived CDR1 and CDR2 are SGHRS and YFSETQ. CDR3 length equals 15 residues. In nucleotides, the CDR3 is TGCGCCAGCAGCACCTTACCCGGGGGCAACACTGAAGCTTTCTTT. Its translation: CASSTLPGGNTEAFF.

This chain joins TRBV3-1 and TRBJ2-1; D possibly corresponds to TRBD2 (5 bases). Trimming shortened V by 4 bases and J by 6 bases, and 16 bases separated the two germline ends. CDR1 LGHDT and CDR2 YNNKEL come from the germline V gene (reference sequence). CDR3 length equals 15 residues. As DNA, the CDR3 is TGTGCCAGCAGCCCCGGGATCGCGGCAGGCAATGAGCAGTTCTTC. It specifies CASSPGIAAGNEQFF.

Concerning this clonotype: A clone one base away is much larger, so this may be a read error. The CDR3, as DNA: TGTGCCCCCCCGACGAGACAGAGCACAGATACGCAGTATTTT. It encodes CAPPTRQSTDTQYF. The V and J genes are TRBV14 and TRBJ2-3; possible D gene TRBD1, 5 bases. There are 14 residues in the CDR3. V gave up 11 bases and J gave up 0 bases, with 15 bases separating them. Germline lookup yields CDR1 SGHDN and CDR2 FVKESK.

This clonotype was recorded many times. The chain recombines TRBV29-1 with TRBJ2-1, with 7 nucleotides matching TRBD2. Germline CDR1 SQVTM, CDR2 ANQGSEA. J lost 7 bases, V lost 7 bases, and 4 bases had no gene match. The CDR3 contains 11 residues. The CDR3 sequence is CSAGGWNEQFF. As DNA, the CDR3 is TGCAGCGCCGGGGGGTGGAATGAGCAGTTCTTC.

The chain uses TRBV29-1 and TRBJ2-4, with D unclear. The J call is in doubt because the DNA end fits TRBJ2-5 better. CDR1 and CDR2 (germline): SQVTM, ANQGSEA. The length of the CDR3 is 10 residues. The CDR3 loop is CSGTRQTQYF. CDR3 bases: TGCAGCGGCACCCGGCAGACCCAGTACTTC.

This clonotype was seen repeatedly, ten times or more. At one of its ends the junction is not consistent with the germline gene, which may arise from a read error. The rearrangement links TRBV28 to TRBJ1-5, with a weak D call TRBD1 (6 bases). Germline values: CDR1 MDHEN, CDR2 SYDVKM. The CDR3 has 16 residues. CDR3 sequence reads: CASSLSGHYRYQPQHF. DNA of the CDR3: TGTGCCAGCAGCTTATCGGGACACTACCGGTATCAGCCCCAGCATTTT.

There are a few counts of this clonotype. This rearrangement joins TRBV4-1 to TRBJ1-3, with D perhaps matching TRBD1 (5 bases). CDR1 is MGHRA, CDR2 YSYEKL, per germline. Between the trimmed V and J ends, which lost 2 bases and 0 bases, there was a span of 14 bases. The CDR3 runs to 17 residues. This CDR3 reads CASSQYQGPRSGNTIYF. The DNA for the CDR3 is TGCGCCAGCAGCCAATACCAGGGACCTCGCTCTGGAAACACCATATATTTT.

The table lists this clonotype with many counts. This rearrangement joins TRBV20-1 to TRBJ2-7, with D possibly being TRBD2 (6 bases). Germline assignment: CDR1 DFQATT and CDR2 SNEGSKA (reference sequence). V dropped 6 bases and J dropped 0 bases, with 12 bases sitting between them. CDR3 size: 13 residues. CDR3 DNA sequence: TGCAGTGCGGCGGGACTCGTCTCCTACGAGCAGTACTTC. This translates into CSAAGLVSYEQYF.

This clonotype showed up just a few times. In DNA, the CDR3 is TGTGCCAGCTCACCACTGAGTCCGGGCGAGCAGTACTTC. Residues: CASSPLSPGEQYF. The chain uses TRBV18 and TRBJ2-7; D gene uncertain. Germline V CDR1 and CDR2: KGHSH, LQKENI. This CDR3 is built from 13 residues. The germline V and J ends were trimmed by 1 base and 6 bases, with 10 bases remaining between them.

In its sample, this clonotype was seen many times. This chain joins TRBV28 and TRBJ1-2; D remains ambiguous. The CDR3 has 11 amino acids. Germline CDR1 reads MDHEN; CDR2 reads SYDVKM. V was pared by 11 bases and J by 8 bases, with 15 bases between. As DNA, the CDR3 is TGTGCCTCATGGGCTAGGTGGGGCTACACCTTC. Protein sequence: CASWARWGYTF.

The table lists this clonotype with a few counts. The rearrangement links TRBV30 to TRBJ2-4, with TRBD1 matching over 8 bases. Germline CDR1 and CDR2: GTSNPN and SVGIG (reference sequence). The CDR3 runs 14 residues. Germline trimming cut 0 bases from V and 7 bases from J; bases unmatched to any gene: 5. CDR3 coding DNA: TGTGCCTGGAGTGTAGGACAGGGTGCGAACATTCAGTACTTC. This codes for CAWSVGQGANIQYF.

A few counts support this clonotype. The CDR3 loop is CASSQVAGVGYGYTF. Here the CDR3 DNA reads TGTGCCAGCAGCCAAGTAGCAGGGGTCGGCTATGGCTACACCTTC. V gene TRBV11-3 combines with J gene TRBJ1-2; D is possibly TRBD1 (6 bases). Deletions cut 5 bases from V and 4 bases from J, with 17 bases between. This CDR3 has 15 residues. The germline V gene has CDR1 SGHNT and CDR2 YENEEA.

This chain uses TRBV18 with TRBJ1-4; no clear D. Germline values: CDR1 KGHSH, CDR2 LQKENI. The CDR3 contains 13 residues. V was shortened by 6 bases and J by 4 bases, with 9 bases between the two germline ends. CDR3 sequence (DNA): TGTGCCAGCTCCCGGGCGTTTAATGAAAAACTGTTTTTT. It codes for CASSRAFNEKLFF.

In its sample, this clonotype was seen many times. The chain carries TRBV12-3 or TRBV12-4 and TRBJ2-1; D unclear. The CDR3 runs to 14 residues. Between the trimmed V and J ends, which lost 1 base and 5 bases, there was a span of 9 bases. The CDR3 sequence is CASSLGVRHNEQFF. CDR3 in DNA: TGTGCCAGCAGTTTAGGGGTTCGACACAATGAGCAGTTCTTC.

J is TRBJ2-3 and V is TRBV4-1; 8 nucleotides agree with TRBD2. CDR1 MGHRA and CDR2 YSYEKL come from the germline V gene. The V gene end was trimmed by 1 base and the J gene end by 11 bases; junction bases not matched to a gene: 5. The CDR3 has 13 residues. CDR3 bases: TGCGCCAGCAGCCAAGTTCGGGAGGGGGAGCAGTATTTT. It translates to CASSQVREGEQYF.